The 30 T cell receptor beta chains below come from one sample, sequenced in a study of OX40 agonist ivuxolimab in advanced cancers. Measured with immunoSEQ multiplex PCR; TCRdb has only the in-frame clones, and not every one. The sample records over 65,000 clones, about 80% being singletons. The specimen comprised CD4+ or CD8+ T cells sorted from blood, sampled in a trial of the OX40 agonist ivuxolimab. These receptor sequences come from an adult with an advanced solid tumor such as melanoma, head and neck, liver or kidney cancer.

The chain has TRBV11-2 and TRBJ2-1; D could derive from TRBD1 or TRBD2 (5 bases each). CDR1 and CDR2 (germline): SGHAT, FQNNGV. V was shortened by 6 bases and J by 9 bases, with 18 bases between the two germline ends. The CDR3 spans 14 residues. The CDR3 here is CASRAFGTPPEQFF. CDR3 in DNA: TGTGCCAGCAGGGCGTTTGGGACCCCACCTGAGCAGTTCTTC. Full variable domain (rest looked up from reference TRBV11-2 and TRBJ2-1): EAGVAQSPRYKIIEKRQSVAFWCNPISGHATLYWYQQILGQGPKLLIQFQNNGVVDDSQLPKDRFSAERLKGVDSTLKIQPAKLEDSAVYLCASRAFGTPPEQFFGPGTRLTVL.

The V gene is TRBV10-3, the J gene TRBJ2-1; 9 bases fit TRBD2. The CDR3 consists of 12 residues. The germline V gene encodes CDR1 ENHRY and CDR2 SYGVKD. The V and J ends lost 11 bases and 5 bases, in that order; junction bases with no gene match: 4. CDR3 nucleotides: TGTGCCGCTAGCGGGGAGGACAATGAGCAGTTCTTC. Translating it yields CAASGEDNEQFF.

The chain carries TRBV6-1 and TRBJ2-5, with D perhaps being TRBD1 or TRBD2 (5 bases each). With 1 base removed from V and 7 bases from J, the gap between germline ends came to 10 bases. Germline values: CDR1 MNHNS, CDR2 SASEGT. There are 13 residues in the CDR3. The CDR3 DNA sequence: TGTGCCAGCAGTGAAGTACAGAGGGGGACCCAGTACTTC. Amino acids: CASSEVQRGTQYF.

This clone has only one observation. CDR3 nucleotide sequence: TGTGCCAGCAGCTGGGGGGCGCAAATCCCGTATGGCTACACCTTC. Translated, it gives CASSWGAQIPYGYTF. The chain uses TRBV6-6 and TRBJ1-2, with D possibly TRBD1 on 6 matching bases. Looked up from germline, CDR1 is MNHNY and CDR2 is SVGAGI (reference sequence). CDR3 size: 15 residues. The V end lost 6 bases, the J end lost 5 bases, and 19 bases lay between the germline ends.

This chain uses TRBV5-1 with TRBJ1-3; weak D call: TRBD1 (6 bases). CDR1 and CDR2 (germline): SGHRS, YFSETQ. V gave up 5 bases and J gave up 2 bases, with 17 bases separating them. The CDR3 loop spans 16 amino acids. The CDR3: CASSRSTGKAGNTIYF. CDR3 bases: TGCGCCAGCAGTAGGAGCACAGGGAAAGCTGGAAACACCATATATTTT. Looking up the rest from reference TRBV5-1 and TRBJ1-3 gives the full variable domain: KAGVTQTPRYLIKTRGQQVTLSCSPISGHRSVSWYQQTPGQGLQFLFEYFSETQRNKGNFPGRFSGRQFSNSRSEMNVSTLELGDSALYLCASSRSTGKAGNTIYFGEGSWLTVV.

The chain employs TRBV5-1 and TRBJ1-1; 7 nucleotides match TRBD1. Per the germline V gene, CDR1 is SGHRS and CDR2 is YFSETQ. This CDR3 comprises 14 residues. Losses at the gene ends were 2 bases for V and 4 bases for J; bases not matched to a gene: 5. The CDR3 sequence is CASSLSTGTTEAFF. The DNA of the CDR3 is TGCGCCAGCAGCTTATCGACAGGGACCACTGAAGCTTTCTTT.

V usage is TRBV2 and J usage is TRBJ2-1; perhaps TRBD1 as D (6 bases). V lost 4 bases and J lost 12, with 25 bases in between. Germline V lookup: CDR1 SNHLY, CDR2 FYNNEI. This CDR3 spans 16 amino acids. The DNA for the CDR3 is TGTGCCAGCAGTGCGATGGGGGCAGGCCGTTATACCCCGCAGTTCTTC. Translated, it gives CASSAMGAGRYTPQFF.

The V gene is TRBV6-1, the J gene TRBJ2-1; 7 positions match TRBD1. V shed 6 bases, J shed 1 base, and the junction held 6 bases outside the gene matches. Germline loops: CDR1 MNHNS, CDR2 SASEGT. CDR3 length: 15 residues. The CDR3 coding sequence is TGTGCCAGCAGGGAGACAGGGCAGTCCTACAATGAGCAGTTCTTC. It is translated as CASRETGQSYNEQFF.

The J gene is TRBJ2-6, the V gene TRBV14; D may match TRBD1 or TRBD2 (5 bases each). The CDR3 runs 16 residues. Germline assignment: CDR1 SGHDN and CDR2 FVKESK. The V end was cut by 4 bases, the J end by 0 bases, with 10 bases between. The CDR3 bases are TGTGCCAGCAGCCGGGGGAGCCTCTCTGGGGCCAACGTCCTGACTTTC. Its translation is CASSRGSLSGANVLTF.

This clone was counted a few times. The chain carries TRBV4-2 and TRBJ2-6, with D maybe TRBD1 (6 bases). V was clipped by 1 base and J by 2 bases, with 12 bases between them. Germline CDR1 reads LGHNA; CDR2 reads YNFKEQ. The CDR3 has 17 residues. The CDR3 DNA follows: TGTGCCAGCAGCCAAGCAGGGGTAAAGGCTGGGGCCAACGTCCTGACTTTC. As protein: CASSQAGVKAGANVLTF.

The J gene is TRBJ1-1, the V gene TRBV19; 9 nucleotides align to TRBD1. The CDR3 length is 15 residues. The junction had 14 bases not matched to a gene; V was cut back by 5 bases and J by 10 bases. The germline CDR1 and CDR2 sequences are LNHDA and SQIVND (reference sequence). CDR3 loop: CASSPFSRDRARAFF. Here the CDR3 DNA reads TGTGCCAGTAGTCCTTTTTCCCGGGACAGGGCTAGAGCTTTCTTT.

The V gene is TRBV30, the J gene TRBJ2-3, with D possibly matching TRBD1 (5 bases). Trimming pared 3 bases from V and 2 bases from J, leaving 9 bases between. The germline gives CDR1 GTSNPN, CDR2 SVGIG (reference sequence). CDR3 length: 13 residues. CDR3 DNA sequence: TGTGCCTGGAGCAGGGCCTCCACAGATACGCAGTATTTT. Protein: CAWSRASTDTQYF.

This clone came up a few times. This chain joins TRBV7-9 and TRBJ1-5; no firm D call. Germline values: CDR1 SEHNR, CDR2 FQNEAQ (reference sequence). V was trimmed by 4 bases and J by 6 bases, leaving 10 bases between them. The CDR3 is 13 residues long. The DNA for the CDR3 is TGTGCCAGCAGCTATGTGGAAGGTCAGCCCCAGCATTTT. Translation: CASSYVEGQPQHF. The whole variable domain, filled in from reference TRBV7-9 and TRBJ1-5, reads DTGVSQNPRHKITKRGQNVTFRCDPISEHNRLYWYRQTLGQGPEFLTYFQNEAQLEKSRLLSDRFSAERPKGSFSTLEIQRTEQGDSAMYLCASSYVEGQPQHFGDGTRLSIL.

This clone was recorded only once. The V and J genes are TRBV28 and TRBJ2-7, with a weak D call TRBD1 (6 bases). Per the germline V gene, CDR1 is MDHEN and CDR2 is SYDVKM. The CDR3 length is 15 residues. V dropped 3 bases and J dropped 2 bases, with 14 bases sitting between them. In DNA form, the CDR3 reads TGTGCCAGCAGTTTCCCCGGGACACTAGCCTACGAGCAGTACTTC. This encodes CASSFPGTLAYEQYF.

The chain combines TRBV19 with TRBJ2-7; a weak D match, TRBD1 (6 bases). From germline, CDR1 is LNHDA and CDR2 SQIVND (reference sequence). The V and J ends lost 8 bases and 0 bases respectively, with 14 bases between them. The CDR3 is made up of 14 amino acids. The chain's CDR3 is CASALQGSSYEQYF. In nucleotides, the CDR3 is TGTGCCAGTGCCCTACAGGGAAGCTCCTACGAGCAGTACTTC.

The chain recombines TRBV10-2 with TRBJ1-1; TRBD1 matches 9 bases. V was pared by 7 bases and J by 0 bases, with 3 bases of the junction left unmatched. Germline V gives CDR1 WSHSY, CDR2 SAAADI. CDR3 length: 14 residues. Here the CDR3 DNA reads TGCGCCAGCACCGGACAGGGGATGAACACTGAAGCTTTCTTT. This translates into CASTGQGMNTEAFF.

V usage is TRBV28 and J usage is TRBJ1-1; D unresolved. Germline CDR1 and CDR2: MDHEN and SYDVKM. V was trimmed by 5 bases and J by 1 base, leaving 11 bases between them. CDR3 length: 14 residues. Written as DNA, the CDR3 is TGTGCCAGCAGTCCCCATTCTGCGAACACTGAAGCTTTCTTT. As protein: CASSPHSANTEAFF.

This clone was seen a few times. Written as DNA, the CDR3 is TGTGCCAGCAGTCTTTGGGACAGGGCGGAGACCCAGTACTTC. Translated, it gives CASSLWDRAETQYF. The chain employs TRBV28 and TRBJ2-5; 9 bases are shared with TRBD1. The V gene end was trimmed by 5 bases and the J gene end by 5 bases; junction bases not matched to a gene: 6. The length of the CDR3 is 14 residues. CDR1 is MDHEN, CDR2 SYDVKM, per germline.

This chain uses TRBV5-6 with TRBJ2-5; D not certain. V shed 4 bases and J shed 5 bases, with 9 bases lying between them. This CDR3 contains 12 residues. From germline, CDR1 is SGHDT and CDR2 YYEEEE. CDR3 in DNA: TGTGCCAGCAGCGATGTGCGGGAGACCCAGTACTTC. This gives the protein CASSDVRETQYF. Complete variable domain (other parts from reference TRBV5-6 and TRBJ2-5): DAGVTQSPTHLIKTRGQQVTLRCSPKSGHDTVSWYQQALGQGPQFIFQYYEEEERQRGNFPDRFSGHQFPNYSSELNVNALLLGDSALYLCASSDVRETQYFGPGTRLLVL.

The chain joins TRBV15 to TRBJ2-3, with D perhaps TRBD2 (6 bases). The CDR3 spans 15 residues. V lost 4 bases and J 1 base, leaving 12 bases between the germline ends. Germline CDR1 is LNHNV and CDR2 is YYDKDF (reference sequence). The CDR3 loop is CATSTPASGTDTQYF. Written as DNA, the CDR3 is TGTGCCACCAGCACACCGGCTAGCGGCACAGATACGCAGTATTTT.

The rearrangement links TRBV4-3 to TRBJ1-3; D call uncertain. Germline V gene data show CDR1 as LGHNA and CDR2 as YSLEER. The CDR3 totals 16 residues. Trimming left V 0 bases short and J 4 bases short, with 13 bases between. The CDR3 DNA sequence: TGCGCCAGCAGCCAAGAGCCCGGCGGGCGGGGAAACACCATATATTTT. Amino acid sequence: CASSQEPGGRGNTIYF.

The V call is TRBV6-5, the J call TRBJ1-1, with a weak D call TRBD1 (5 bases). The germline V and J ends were trimmed by 8 bases and 4 bases, with 11 bases remaining between them. Germline loops: CDR1 MNHEY, CDR2 SVGAGI. The CDR3 is 12 residues long. CDR3 nucleotides: TGTGCCAGCTGGGGGGTGGGCACTGAAGCTTTCTTT. Amino acids: CASWGVGTEAFF.

This chain uses TRBV18 with TRBJ1-5, with a possible D match to TRBD1 (5 bases). Trimming pared 3 bases from V and 5 bases from J, leaving 8 bases between. The CDR3 loop spans 13 amino acids. Per the germline V gene, CDR1 is KGHSH and CDR2 is LQKENI. CDR3 in amino acids: CASSPGRDQPQHF. For the CDR3, the DNA is TGTGCCAGCTCACCGGGCAGGGATCAGCCCCAGCATTTT.

The rearrangement uses TRBV5-6 and TRBJ2-1; D may be TRBD1 or TRBD2 (5 bases each). CDR1 is SGHDT and CDR2 is YYEEEE in the germline V gene. The CDR3 runs to 16 residues. The V end lost 4 bases, the J end lost 6 bases, and 20 bases lay between the germline ends. The CDR3 coding sequence is TGTGCCAGCAGCCAGACCGGGACCCCCGGGCCCAATGAGCAGTTCTTC. This codes for CASSQTGTPGPNEQFF.

The V gene is TRBV7-2, the J gene TRBJ2-7; possible D gene TRBD2, 6 bases. Germline V lookup: CDR1 SGHTA, CDR2 FQGNSA. The CDR3 covers 14 residues. Trimming stripped 5 bases from V and 1 base from J, with 12 bases between. Written as DNA, the CDR3 is TGTGCCAGCAGCCTGGGACTTTATTCCTACGAGCAGTACTTC. Translating it yields CASSLGLYSYEQYF. Looking up the rest from reference TRBV7-2 and TRBJ2-7 gives the full variable domain: GAGVSQSPSNKVTEKGKDVELRCDPISGHTALYWYRQSLGQGLEFLIYFQGNSAPDKSGLPSDRFSAERTGGSVSTLTIQRTQQEDSAVYLCASSLGLYSYEQYFGPGTRLTVT.

The chain uses TRBV5-4 and TRBJ2-2, with 7 nucleotides matching TRBD2. There are 14 residues in the CDR3. Trimming cost V 2 bases and J 7 bases; bases outside gene matches: 5. Germline CDR1 is SGHNT and CDR2 is YYREEE (reference sequence). The CDR3 loop reads CASSFGGEGGELFF. The DNA for the CDR3 is TGTGCCAGCAGCTTTGGGGGGGAAGGCGGGGAGCTGTTTTTT.

This clone occurred once. The V call is TRBV9, the J call TRBJ2-3; TRBD2 matches 7 bases. CDR1 and CDR2 from the germline V gene are SGDLS and YYNGEE. The ends lost 4 bases at V and 3 bases at J; junction bases unmatched: 5. This CDR3 contains 14 residues. CDR3 nucleotides: TGTGCCAGCAGCTTCAGCGGGGTGACAGATACGCAGTATTTT. Translation: CASSFSGVTDTQYF. The whole variable domain, filled in from reference TRBV9 and TRBJ2-3, reads DSGVTQTPKHLITATGQRVTLRCSPRSGDLSVYWYQQSLDQGLQFLIQYYNGEERAKGNILERFSAQQFPDLHSELNLSSLELGDSALYFCASSFSGVTDTQYFGPGTRLTVL.

The DNA of the CDR3 is TGTGCCAGCAGTGCTCGGGTGAGGACTGAAGCTTTCTTT. Translating gives CASSARVRTEAFF. The chain employs TRBV2 and TRBJ1-1, with no clear D. This CDR3 region has 13 residues. V was cut by 4 bases and J by 5 bases, with 11 bases left in between. Germline V gene sequence: CDR1 SNHLY, CDR2 FYNNEI.

V usage is TRBV25-1 and J usage is TRBJ1-2; D is perhaps TRBD1 (6 bases). This CDR3 has 14 residues. In germline, CDR1 is MGHDK, CDR2 SYGVNS. V lost 6 bases, J lost 4 bases, and 15 bases lay in between. The CDR3 DNA follows: TGTGCCAGCAGCTTAGGGGGGGGCGGCTATGGCTACACCTTC. This gives the protein CASSLGGGGYGYTF.

The chain has TRBV28 and TRBJ1-1; weak D call: TRBD1 (5 bases). V lost 10 bases to trimming and J lost 10 bases, with 25 bases between them. The CDR3 sequence is 14 residues long. Germline loops: CDR1 MDHEN, CDR2 SYDVKM. The CDR3 region is CATGGGITKFVAFF. The CDR3 nucleotides read TGTGCCACCGGGGGAGGGATAACCAAATTTGTAGCTTTCTTT.